This TCR beta chain was obtained from a study of shared clonotypes between healthy human individuals. Study overall: The cohort comprised a couple of women and three men. Their ages spanned 18 to 49 years. Study-wide findings and caveats: Having only a few donors restricted how much genetic and exposure-history diversity was captured.

The assay was immunoSEQ multiplex PCR, and TCRdb's table has in-frame clones only and misses some. The repertoire consists of 950,000 to 1,100,000 clones, with roughly 80% occurring once and the leading ten covering around 1.5%. Points on this clone: Its antigen is unidentified.

The receptor was isolated from a man younger than 35 in good health. The sample comprised memory CD4+ T cells sorted from blood. Regarding subset: CD45RA-negative fraction.

The CDR3 here is CASSLGAASSYEQYF. CDR3 bases: TGTGCCAGCAGCTTAGGGGCAGCCAGCTCCTACGAGCAGTACTTC. This chain uses TRBV11-2 with TRBJ2-7; the D is unclear. The V end lost 1 base, the J end lost 0 bases, and 10 bases lay between the germline ends. The CDR3 totals 15 residues. Germline lookup yields CDR1 SGHAT and CDR2 FQNNGV.